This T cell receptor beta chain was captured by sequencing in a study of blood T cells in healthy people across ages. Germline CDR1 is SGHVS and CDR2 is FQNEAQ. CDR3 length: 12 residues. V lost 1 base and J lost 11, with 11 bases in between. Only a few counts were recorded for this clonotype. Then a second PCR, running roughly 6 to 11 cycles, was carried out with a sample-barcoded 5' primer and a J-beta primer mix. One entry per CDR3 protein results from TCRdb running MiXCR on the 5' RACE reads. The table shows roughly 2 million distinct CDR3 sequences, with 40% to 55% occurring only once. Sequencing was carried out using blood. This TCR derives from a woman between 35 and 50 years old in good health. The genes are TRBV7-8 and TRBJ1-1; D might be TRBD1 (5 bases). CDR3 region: CASSLVGQAAFF. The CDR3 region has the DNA TGTGCCAGCAGCTTAGTCGGACAAGCGGCTTTCTTT. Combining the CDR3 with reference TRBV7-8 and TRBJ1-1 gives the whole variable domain GAGVSQSPRYKVAKRGQDVALRCDPISGHVSLFWYQQALGQGPEFLTYFQNEAQLDKSGLPSDRFFAERPEGSVSTLKIQRTQQEDSAVYLCASSLVGQAAFFGQGTRLTVV.